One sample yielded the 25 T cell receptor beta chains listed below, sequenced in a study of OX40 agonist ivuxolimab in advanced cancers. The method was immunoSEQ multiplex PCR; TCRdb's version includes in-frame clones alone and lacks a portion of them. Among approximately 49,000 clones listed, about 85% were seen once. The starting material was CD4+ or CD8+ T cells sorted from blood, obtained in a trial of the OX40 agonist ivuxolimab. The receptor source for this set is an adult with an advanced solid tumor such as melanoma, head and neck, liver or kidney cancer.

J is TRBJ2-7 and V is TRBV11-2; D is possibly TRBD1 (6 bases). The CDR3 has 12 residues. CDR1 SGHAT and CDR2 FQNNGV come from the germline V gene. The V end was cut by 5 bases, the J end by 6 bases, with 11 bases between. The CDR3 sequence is CASSLGQSEQYF. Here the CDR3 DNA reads TGTGCCAGCAGCCTGGGACAATCCGAGCAGTACTTC.

The CDR3 DNA sequence: TGTGCCAGCAGCTTAGGAACAGATACGCAGTATTTT. Translation: CASSLGTDTQYF. This rearrangement joins TRBV11-2 to TRBJ2-3; no clear D. Per germline, CDR1 SGHAT and CDR2 FQNNGV. This CDR3 has 12 amino acids. V lost 1 base to trimming and J lost 3 bases, with 2 bases between them.

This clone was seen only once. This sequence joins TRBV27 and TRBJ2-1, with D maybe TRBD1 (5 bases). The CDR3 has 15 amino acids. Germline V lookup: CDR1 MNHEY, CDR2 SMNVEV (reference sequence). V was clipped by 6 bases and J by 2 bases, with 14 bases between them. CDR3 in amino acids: CASRIAGSAYNEQFF. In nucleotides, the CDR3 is TGTGCCAGCAGGATCGCAGGGTCAGCCTACAATGAGCAGTTCTTC.

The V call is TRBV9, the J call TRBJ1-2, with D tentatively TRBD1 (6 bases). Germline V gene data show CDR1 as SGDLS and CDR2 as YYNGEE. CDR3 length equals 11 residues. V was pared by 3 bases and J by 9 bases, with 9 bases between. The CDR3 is CASSGTGSYTF. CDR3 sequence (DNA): TGTGCCAGCAGCGGAACAGGGAGCTACACCTTC.

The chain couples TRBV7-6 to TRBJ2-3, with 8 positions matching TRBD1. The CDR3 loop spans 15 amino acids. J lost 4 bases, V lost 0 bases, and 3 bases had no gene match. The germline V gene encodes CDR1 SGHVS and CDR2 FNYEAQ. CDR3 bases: TGTGCCAGCAGCTTAGCTGGACAGGGCCCAGATACGCAGTATTTT. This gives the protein CASSLAGQGPDTQYF.

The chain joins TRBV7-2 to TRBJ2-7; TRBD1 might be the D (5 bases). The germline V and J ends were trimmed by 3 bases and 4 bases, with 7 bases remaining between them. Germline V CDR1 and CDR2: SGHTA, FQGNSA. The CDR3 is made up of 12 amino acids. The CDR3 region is CASSFQGYEQYF. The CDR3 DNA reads TGTGCCAGCAGCTTCCAGGGTTACGAGCAGTACTTC. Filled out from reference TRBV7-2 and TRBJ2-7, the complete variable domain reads GAGVSQSPSNKVTEKGKDVELRCDPISGHTALYWYRQSLGQGLEFLIYFQGNSAPDKSGLPSDRFSAERTGGSVSTLTIQRTQQEDSAVYLCASSFQGYEQYFGPGTRLTVT.

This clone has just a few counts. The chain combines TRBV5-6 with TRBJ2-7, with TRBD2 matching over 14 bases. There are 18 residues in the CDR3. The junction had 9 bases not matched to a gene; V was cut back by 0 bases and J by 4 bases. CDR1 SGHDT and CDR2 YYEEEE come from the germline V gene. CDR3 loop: CASSLDKWTSGGPYEQYV. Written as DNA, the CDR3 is TGTGCCAGCAGCTTGGACAAGTGGACTAGCGGGGGGCCGTACGAGCAGTACGTC.

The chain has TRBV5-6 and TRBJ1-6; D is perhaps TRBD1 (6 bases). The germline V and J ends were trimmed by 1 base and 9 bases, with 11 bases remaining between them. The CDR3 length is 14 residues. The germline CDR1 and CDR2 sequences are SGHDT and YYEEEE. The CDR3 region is CASSLRDILSPLHF. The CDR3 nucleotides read TGTGCCAGCAGCTTGCGGGACATTCTTTCACCCCTCCACTTT. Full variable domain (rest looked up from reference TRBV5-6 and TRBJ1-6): DAGVTQSPTHLIKTRGQQVTLRCSPKSGHDTVSWYQQALGQGPQFIFQYYEEEERQRGNFPDRFSGHQFPNYSSELNVNALLLGDSALYLCASSLRDILSPLHFGNGTRLTVT.

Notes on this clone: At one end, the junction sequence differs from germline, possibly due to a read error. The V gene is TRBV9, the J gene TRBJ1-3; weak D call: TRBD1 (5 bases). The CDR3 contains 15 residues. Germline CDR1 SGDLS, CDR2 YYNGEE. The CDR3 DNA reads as TGTGCCGGCAGCGTCGGGGGAAGCTCTGGAAACACCATATATTTT. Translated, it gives CAGSVGGSSGNTIYF.

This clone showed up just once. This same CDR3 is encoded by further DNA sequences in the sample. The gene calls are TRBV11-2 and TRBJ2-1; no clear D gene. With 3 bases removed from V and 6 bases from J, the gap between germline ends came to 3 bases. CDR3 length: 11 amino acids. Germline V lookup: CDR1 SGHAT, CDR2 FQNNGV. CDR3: CASSLGNEQFF. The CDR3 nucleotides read TGTGCCAGCAGCTTGGGCAATGAGCAGTTCTTC. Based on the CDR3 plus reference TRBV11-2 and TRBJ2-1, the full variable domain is EAGVAQSPRYKIIEKRQSVAFWCNPISGHATLYWYQQILGQGPKLLIQFQNNGVVDDSQLPKDRFSAERLKGVDSTLKIQPAKLEDSAVYLCASSLGNEQFFGPGTRLTVL.

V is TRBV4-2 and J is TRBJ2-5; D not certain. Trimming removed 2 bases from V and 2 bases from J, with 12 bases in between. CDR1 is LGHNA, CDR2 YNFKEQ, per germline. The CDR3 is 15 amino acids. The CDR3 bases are TGTGCCAGCAGCCAAAGACTGGCCAGGCAAGAGACCCAGTACTTC. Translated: CASSQRLARQETQYF.

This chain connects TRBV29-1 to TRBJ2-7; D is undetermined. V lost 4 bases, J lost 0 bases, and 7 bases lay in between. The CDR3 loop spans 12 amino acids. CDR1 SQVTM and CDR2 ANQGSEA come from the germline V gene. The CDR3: CSVVAFSYEQYF. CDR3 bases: TGCAGCGTTGTGGCATTCTCCTACGAGCAGTACTTC.

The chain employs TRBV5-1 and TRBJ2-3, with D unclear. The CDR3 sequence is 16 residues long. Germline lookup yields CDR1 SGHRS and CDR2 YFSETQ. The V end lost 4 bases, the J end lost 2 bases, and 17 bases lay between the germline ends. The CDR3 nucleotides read TGCGCCAGCAGCCGACTCCTGAACCTCGACACAGATACGCAGTATTTT. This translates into CASSRLLNLDTDTQYF.

In DNA form, the CDR3 reads TGTGCCAGCAGATTGACAGGGGAGGGGTACGAGCAGTACTTC. Translating gives CASRLTGEGYEQYF. The chain combines TRBV6-6 with TRBJ2-7; maybe TRBD1 (8 bases). Germline V gene sequence: CDR1 MNHNY, CDR2 SVGAGI (reference sequence). This CDR3 has 14 residues. V was clipped by 6 bases and J by 4 bases, with 16 bases between them.

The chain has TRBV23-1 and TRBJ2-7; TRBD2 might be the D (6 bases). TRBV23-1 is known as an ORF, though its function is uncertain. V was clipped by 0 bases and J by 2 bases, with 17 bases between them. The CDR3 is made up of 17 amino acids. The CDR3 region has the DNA TGCGCCAGCAGTCAATCTGGGACTCCCGATGTCCCCTACGAGCAGTACTTC. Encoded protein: CASSQSGTPDVPYEQYF.

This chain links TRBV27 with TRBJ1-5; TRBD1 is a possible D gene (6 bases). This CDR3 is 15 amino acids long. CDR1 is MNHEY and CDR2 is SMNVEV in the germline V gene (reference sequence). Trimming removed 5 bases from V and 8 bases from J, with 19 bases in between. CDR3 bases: TGTGCCAGCAGTCCTACAATGGGGGCTTTCGAGCCCCAGCATTTT. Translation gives CASSPTMGAFEPQHF.

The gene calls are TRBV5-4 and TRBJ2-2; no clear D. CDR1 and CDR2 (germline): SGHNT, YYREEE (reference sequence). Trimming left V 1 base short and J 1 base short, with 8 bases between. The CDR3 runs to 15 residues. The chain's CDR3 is CASSLYAGNTGELFF. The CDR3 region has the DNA TGTGCCAGCAGCTTGTATGCAGGGAACACCGGGGAGCTGTTTTTT.

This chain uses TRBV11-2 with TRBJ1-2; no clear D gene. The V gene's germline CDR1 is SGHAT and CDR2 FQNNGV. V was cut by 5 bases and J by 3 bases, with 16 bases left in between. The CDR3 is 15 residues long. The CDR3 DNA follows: TGTGCCAGCAGCCGCCCGGTGGGCAGCTACTATGGCTACACCTTC. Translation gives CASSRPVGSYYGYTF.

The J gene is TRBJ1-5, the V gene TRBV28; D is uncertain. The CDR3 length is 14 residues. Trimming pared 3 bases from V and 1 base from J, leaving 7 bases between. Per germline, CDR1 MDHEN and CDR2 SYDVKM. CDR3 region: CASSFYSSNQPQHF. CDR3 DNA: TGTGCCAGCAGTTTCTACAGCAGCAATCAGCCCCAGCATTTT.

CDR3 sequence: CASSYQGNTEAFF. The CDR3, as DNA: TGTGCCAGCAGTTACCAGGGCAACACTGAAGCTTTCTTT. The J gene is TRBJ1-1, the V gene TRBV6-5; a possible D gene is TRBD1 (5 bases). Germline V gives CDR1 MNHEY, CDR2 SVGAGI. Trimming removed 2 bases from V and 2 bases from J, with 6 bases in between. The CDR3 covers 13 residues.

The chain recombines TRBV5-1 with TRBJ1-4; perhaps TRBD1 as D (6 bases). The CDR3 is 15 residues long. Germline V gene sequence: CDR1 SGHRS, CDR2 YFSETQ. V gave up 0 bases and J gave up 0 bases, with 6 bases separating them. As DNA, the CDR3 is TGCGCCAGCAGCTTGGGACAGGCAACTAATGAAAAACTGTTTTTT. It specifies CASSLGQATNEKLFF. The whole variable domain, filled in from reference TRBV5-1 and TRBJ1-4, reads KAGVTQTPRYLIKTRGQQVTLSCSPISGHRSVSWYQQTPGQGLQFLFEYFSETQRNKGNFPGRFSGRQFSNSRSEMNVSTLELGDSALYLCASSLGQATNEKLFFGSGTQLSVL.

CDR3 DNA sequence: TGTGCCAGCAGCGTAGAAGACAGCTTCTACGAGCAGTACTTC. It is translated as CASSVEDSFYEQYF. The chain links TRBV9 to TRBJ2-7, with D maybe TRBD1 (5 bases). Germline V lookup: CDR1 SGDLS, CDR2 YYNGEE. V dropped 0 bases and J dropped 3 bases, with 10 bases sitting between them. The CDR3 extends over 14 amino acids.

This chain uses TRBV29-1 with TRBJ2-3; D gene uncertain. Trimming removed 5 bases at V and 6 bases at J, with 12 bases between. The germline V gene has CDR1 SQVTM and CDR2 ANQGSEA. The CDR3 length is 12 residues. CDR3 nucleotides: TGCAGCGTTCAAGGGCCCGAGGATACGCAGTATTTT. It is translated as CSVQGPEDTQYF.

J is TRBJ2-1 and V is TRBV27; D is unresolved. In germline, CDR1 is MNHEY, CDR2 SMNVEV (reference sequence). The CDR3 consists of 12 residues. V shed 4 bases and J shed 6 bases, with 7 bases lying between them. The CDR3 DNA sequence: TGTGCCAGCAGTTCCGGAATCAATGAGCAGTTCTTC. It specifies CASSSGINEQFF.

The CDR3 spells CSVRSHNVGLSTEAFF. Here the CDR3 DNA reads TGCAGCGTTCGGTCCCACAACGTCGGTTTGTCGACTGAAGCTTTCTTT. This rearrangement joins TRBV29-1 to TRBJ1-1; D not resolved. Germline lookup yields CDR1 SQVTM and CDR2 ANQGSEA. This CDR3 contains 16 residues. Deletions cut 5 bases from V and 5 bases from J, with 24 bases between.